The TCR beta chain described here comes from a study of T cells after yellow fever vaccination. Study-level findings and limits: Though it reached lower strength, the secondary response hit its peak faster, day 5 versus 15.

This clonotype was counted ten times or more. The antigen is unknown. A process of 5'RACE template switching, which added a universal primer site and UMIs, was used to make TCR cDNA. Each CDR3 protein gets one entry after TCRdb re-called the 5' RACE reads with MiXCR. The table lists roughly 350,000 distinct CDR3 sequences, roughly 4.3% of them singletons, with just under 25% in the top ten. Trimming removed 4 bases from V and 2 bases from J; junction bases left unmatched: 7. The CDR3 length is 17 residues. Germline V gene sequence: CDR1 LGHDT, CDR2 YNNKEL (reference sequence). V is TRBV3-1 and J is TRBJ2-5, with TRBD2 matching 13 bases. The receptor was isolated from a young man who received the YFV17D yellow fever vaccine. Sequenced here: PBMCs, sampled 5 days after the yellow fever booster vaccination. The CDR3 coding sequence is TGTGCCAGCAGCCCTCTCTTACTAGCGGGGGGGCAAGAGACCCAGTACTTC. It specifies CASSPLLLAGGQETQYF.